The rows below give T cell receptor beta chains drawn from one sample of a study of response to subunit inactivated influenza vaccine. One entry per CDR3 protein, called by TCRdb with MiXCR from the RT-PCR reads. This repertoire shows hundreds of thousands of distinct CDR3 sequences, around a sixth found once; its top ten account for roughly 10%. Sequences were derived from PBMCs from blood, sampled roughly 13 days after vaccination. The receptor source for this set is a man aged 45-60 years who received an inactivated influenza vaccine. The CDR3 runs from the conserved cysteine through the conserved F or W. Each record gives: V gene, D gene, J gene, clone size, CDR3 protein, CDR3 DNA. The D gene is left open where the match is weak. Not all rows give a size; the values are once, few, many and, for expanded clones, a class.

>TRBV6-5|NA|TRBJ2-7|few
CASHWGHEQYF
TGTGCCAGCCACTGGGGGCACGAGCAGTACTTC
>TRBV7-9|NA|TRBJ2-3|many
CASSLGARTDTQYF
TGTGCCAGCAGTTTAGGAGCTCGCACAGATACGCAGTATTTT
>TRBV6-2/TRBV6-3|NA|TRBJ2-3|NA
CASSYPTPPGTTDTQYF
TGTGCCAGCAGTTACCCCACCCCTCCGGGGACCACAGATACGCAGTATTTT
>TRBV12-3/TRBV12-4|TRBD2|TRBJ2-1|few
CASSNSGVSGNEQFF
TGTGCCAGCAGTAATAGCGGGGTATCCGGGAATGAGCAGTTCTTC
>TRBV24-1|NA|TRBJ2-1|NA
CATSDSGSYNEQFF
TGTGCCACCAGTGATTCAGGGTCCTACAATGAGCAGTTCTTC
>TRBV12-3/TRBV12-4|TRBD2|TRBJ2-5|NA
CASSLASGGANF
TGTGCCAGCAGTTTAGCAAGCGGGGGGGCCAACTTC
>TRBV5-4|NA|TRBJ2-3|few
CASSSRAGLTDTQYF
TGTGCCAGCAGCTCAAGGGCAGGCCTCACAGATACGCAGTATTTT
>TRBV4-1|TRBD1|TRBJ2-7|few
CANSQKGQGSSYEQYF
TGCGCCAACAGCCAGAAGGGACAGGGGTCCTCCTACGAGCAGTACTTC
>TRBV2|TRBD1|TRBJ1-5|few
CASSGNRGRFQPQHF
TGTGCCAGCAGTGGGAACAGGGGGCGGTTTCAGCCCCAGCATTTT
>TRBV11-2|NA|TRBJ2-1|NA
CASSGAGTHSYNEQFF
TGTGCCAGCAGCGGTGCCGGGACTCACTCCTACAATGAGCAGTTCTTC
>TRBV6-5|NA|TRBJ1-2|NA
CATHRRGGPYGYTF
TGTGCCACCCATCGGAGAGGGGGTCCCTATGGCTACACCTTC
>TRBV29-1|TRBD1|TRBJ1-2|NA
CSVGGQGYGYTF
TGCAGCGTTGGAGGACAGGGTTATGGCTACACCTTC
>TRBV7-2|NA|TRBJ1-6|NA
CASSPRVGGESPLHF
TGTGCCAGCAGCCCGAGAGTTGGAGGGGAGTCCCCCCTCCACTTT
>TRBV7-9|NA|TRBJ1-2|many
CASSQRGLSGYTF
TGTGCCAGCAGCCAGAGGGGATTGAGTGGCTACACCTTC
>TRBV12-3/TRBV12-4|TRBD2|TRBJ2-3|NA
CASSGLADPTDTQYF
TGTGCCAGCAGCGGACTAGCGGACCCCACAGATACGCAGTATTTT
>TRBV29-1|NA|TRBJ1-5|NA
CSVESGFGQPQHF
TGCAGCGTTGAATCAGGGTTCGGCCAGCCCCAGCATTTT
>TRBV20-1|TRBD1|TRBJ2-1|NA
CSARETGGAGIYEQFF
TGCAGTGCTAGGGAAACAGGGGGCGCAGGTATCTATGAGCAGTTCTTC
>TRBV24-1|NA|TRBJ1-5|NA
CATSVGGDQPQHF
TGTGCCACCAGTGTTGGGGGGGATCAGCCCCAGCATTTT
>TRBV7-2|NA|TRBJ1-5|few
CASSLASGGRQPQHF
TGTGCCAGCAGCTTAGCTTCGGGGGGCCGTCAGCCCCAGCATTTT
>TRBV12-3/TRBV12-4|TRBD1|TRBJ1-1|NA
CASNRDRGSPLPAFF
TGTGCCAGCAACCGGGACAGGGGGTCTCCCTTGCCAGCTTTCTTT
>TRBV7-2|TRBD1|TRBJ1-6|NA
CASSQQTGRNSPLHF
TGTGCCAGCAGCCAACAGACAGGGCGGAATTCACCCCTCCACTTT
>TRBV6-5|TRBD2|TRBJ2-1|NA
CASSYGGRYNEQFF
TGTGCCAGCAGTTACGGCGGGAGGTACAATGAGCAGTTCTTC
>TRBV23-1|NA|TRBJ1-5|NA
CARGQPQHF
TGCGCCAGAGGTCAGCCCCAGCATTTT
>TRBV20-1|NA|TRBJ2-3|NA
CSASKRIRTDTQYF
TGCAGTGCTAGTAAGCGTATCCGCACAGATACGCAGTATTTT
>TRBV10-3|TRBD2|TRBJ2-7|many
CAISPTSGRTTYEQYF
TGTGCCATCAGTCCCACTAGCGGGAGAACAACCTACGAGCAGTACTTC
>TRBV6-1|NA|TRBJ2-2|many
CASSPQGAGNTGELFF
TGTGCCAGCAGCCCCCAAGGGGCAGGGAACACCGGGGAGCTGTTTTTT
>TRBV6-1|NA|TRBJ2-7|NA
CASSPRRARPSMDEQYF
TGTGCCAGCAGCCCACGCAGGGCCCGGCCCTCAATGGACGAGCAGTACTTC
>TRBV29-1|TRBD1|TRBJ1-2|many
CSVWTGAVNYGYTF
TGCAGCGTTTGGACAGGGGCCGTCAACTATGGCTACACCTTC
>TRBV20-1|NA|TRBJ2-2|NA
CSARVLGAPGELFF
TGCAGTGCTAGGGTCTTAGGGGCACCCGGGGAGCTGTTTTTT
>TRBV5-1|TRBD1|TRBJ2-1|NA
CASSTRTGTFGREQFF
TGCGCCAGCAGCACCCGGACAGGGACCTTCGGGCGGGAGCAGTTCTTC
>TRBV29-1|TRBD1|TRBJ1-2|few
CSVGPGGAHGYTF
TGCAGCGTGGGACCAGGGGGCGCACATGGCTACACCTTC
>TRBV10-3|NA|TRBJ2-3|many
CAISSTGSTDTQYF
TGTGCCATCAGTTCGACTGGTAGCACAGATACGCAGTATTTT
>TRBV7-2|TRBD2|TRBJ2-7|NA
CASSLAPSGGYEQYF
TGTGCCAGCAGCTTAGCCCCTAGCGGGGGCTACGAGCAGTACTTC
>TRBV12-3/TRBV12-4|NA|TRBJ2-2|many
CASSLDRNTGELFF
TGTGCCAGCAGTTTAGACAGGAACACCGGGGAGCTGTTTTTT
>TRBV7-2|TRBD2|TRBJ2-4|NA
CASSPGRDIQYF
TGTGCCAGCAGCCCGGGGAGGGACATTCAGTACTTC
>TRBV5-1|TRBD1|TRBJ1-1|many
CASSSWTGGYTEAFF
TGCGCCAGCAGCTCCTGGACAGGGGGTTACACTGAAGCTTTCTTT
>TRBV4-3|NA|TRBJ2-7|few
CASSQMNDNSYEQYF
TGCGCCAGCAGCCAAATGAACGATAATAGCTACGAGCAGTACTTC
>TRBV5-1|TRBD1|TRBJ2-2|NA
CASSNGQGVGELFF
TGCGCCAGCAGCAACGGACAGGGTGTTGGGGAGCTGTTTTTT
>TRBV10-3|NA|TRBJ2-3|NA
CAIKRTDTQYF
TGTGCCATCAAAAGGACAGATACGCAGTATTTT
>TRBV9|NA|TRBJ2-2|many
CASSVAGGTGELFF
TGTGCCAGCAGCGTAGCTGGCGGAACCGGGGAGCTGTTTTTT
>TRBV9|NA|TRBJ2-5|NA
CASSVGWEVGETQYF
TGTGCCAGCAGCGTAGGGTGGGAGGTCGGGGAGACCCAGTACTTC
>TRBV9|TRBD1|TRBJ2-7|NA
CASSADAGTGVHEQYF
TGTGCCAGCAGCGCAGACGCCGGGACAGGGGTCCACGAGCAGTACTTC